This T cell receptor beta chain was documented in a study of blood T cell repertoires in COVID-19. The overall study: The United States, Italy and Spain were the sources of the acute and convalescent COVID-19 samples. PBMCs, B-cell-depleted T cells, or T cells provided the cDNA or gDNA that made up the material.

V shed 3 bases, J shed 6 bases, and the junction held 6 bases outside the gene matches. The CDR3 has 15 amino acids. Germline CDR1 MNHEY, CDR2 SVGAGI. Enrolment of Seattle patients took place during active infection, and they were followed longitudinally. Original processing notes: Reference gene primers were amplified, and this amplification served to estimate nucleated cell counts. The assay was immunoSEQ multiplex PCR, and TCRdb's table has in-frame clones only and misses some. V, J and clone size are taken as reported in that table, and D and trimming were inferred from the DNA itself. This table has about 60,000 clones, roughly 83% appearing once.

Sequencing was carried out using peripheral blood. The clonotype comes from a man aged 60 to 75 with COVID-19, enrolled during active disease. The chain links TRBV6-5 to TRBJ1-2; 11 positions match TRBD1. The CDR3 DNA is TGTGCCAGCAGTTATGATCCGGGACAGGGGGATGGCTACACCTTC. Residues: CASSYDPGQGDGYTF.